The rows below give T cell receptor beta chains drawn from one sample of a study of PD-L1 blockade in urothelial cancer. Here immunoSEQ multiplex PCR was the method, and the copy in TCRdb shows in-frame clones only, minus some. The sample includes about 80,000 clones, around 87% seen only once; the top ten take over 5%. The sequenced sample was PBMCs, obtained around atezolizumab (anti-PD-L1) treatment. Source of these receptors: a woman in her 70s with urothelial cancer. CDR3s include the opening cysteine and the closing phenylalanine or tryptophan. The order of the fields is clone size, V gene, D gene, J gene, CDR3 protein, CDR3 DNA. D genes are given only for firm matches. The size of a clone is reported for some rows only, either as once, few or many, or as a class for expanded clones.

>few|TRBV7-3|NA|TRBJ2-2
CASSLSYGELFF
TGTGCCAGCAGCTTATCCTACGGGGAGCTGTTTTTT
>NA|TRBV6-1|NA|TRBJ2-3
CASSGGRGVADTQYF
TGTGCCAGCAGTGGAGGCAGGGGAGTCGCAGATACGCAGTATTTT
>NA|TRBV5-1|NA|TRBJ2-6
CASSSPGVGISGANVLTF
TGCGCCAGCAGCTCCCCGGGGGTCGGGATCTCTGGGGCCAACGTCCTGACTTTC
>once|TRBV2|NA|TRBJ2-5
CASSEAGQETQYF
TGTGCCAGCAGTGAAGCCGGGCAAGAGACCCAGTACTTC
>NA|TRBV5-1|NA|TRBJ1-2
CASSLDRLYGYTF
TGCGCCAGCAGCTTGGACAGGCTCTATGGCTACACCTTC
>NA|TRBV6-1|NA|TRBJ2-2
CASRWTVGNTGELFF
TGTGCCAGCAGATGGACAGTAGGAAACACCGGGGAGCTGTTTTTT
>NA|TRBV11-3|TRBD1|TRBJ2-7
CANPGPTGVENYEQYF
TGTGCCAACCCAGGGCCGACAGGGGTAGAGAATTACGAGCAGTACTTC
>NA|TRBV15|NA|TRBJ2-2
CATSRDVVFTGELFF
TGTGCCACCAGCAGAGATGTCGTTTTCACCGGGGAGCTGTTTTTT
>NA|TRBV7-2|TRBD2|TRBJ2-1
CASSPPPGTKYNEQFF
TGTGCCAGCAGCCCGCCCCCCGGGACTAAGTACAATGAGCAGTTCTTC
>NA|TRBV6-1|NA|TRBJ1-1
CASSESGGFEAFF
TGTGCCAGCAGTGAATCTGGGGGGTTCGAAGCTTTCTTT